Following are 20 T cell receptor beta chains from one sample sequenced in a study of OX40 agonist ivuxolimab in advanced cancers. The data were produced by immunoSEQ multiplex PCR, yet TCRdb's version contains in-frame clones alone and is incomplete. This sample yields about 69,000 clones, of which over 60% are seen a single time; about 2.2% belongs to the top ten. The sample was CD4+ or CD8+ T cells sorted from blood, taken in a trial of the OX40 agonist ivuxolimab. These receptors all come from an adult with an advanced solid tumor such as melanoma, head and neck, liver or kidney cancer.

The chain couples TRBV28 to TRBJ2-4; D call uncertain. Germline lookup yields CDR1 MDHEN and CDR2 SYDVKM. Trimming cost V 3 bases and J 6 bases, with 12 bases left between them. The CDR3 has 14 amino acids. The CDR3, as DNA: TGTGCCAGCAGTTTGGGCAGTGATATAAACATTCAGTACTTC. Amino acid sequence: CASSLGSDINIQYF.

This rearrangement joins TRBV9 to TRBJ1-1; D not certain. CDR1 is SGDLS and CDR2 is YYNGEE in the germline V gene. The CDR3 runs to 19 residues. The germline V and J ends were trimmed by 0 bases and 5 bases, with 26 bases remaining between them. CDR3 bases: TGTGCCAGCAGCGTAGCCACGGACCTCATCCCAAAGGGCAGAACTGAAGCTTTCTTT. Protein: CASSVATDLIPKGRTEAFF. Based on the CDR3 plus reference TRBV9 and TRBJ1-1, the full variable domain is DSGVTQTPKHLITATGQRVTLRCSPRSGDLSVYWYQQSLDQGLQFLIQYYNGEERAKGNILERFSAQQFPDLHSELNLSSLELGDSALYFCASSVATDLIPKGRTEAFFGQGTRLTVV.

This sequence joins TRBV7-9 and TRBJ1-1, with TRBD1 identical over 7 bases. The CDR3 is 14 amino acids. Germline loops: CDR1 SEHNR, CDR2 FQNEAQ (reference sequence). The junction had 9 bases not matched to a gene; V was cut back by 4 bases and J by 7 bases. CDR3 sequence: CASSWEYRDSEAFF. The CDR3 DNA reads TGTGCCAGCAGCTGGGAATACCGGGACAGTGAAGCTTTCTTT. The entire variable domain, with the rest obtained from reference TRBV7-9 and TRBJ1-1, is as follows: DTGVSQNPRHKITKRGQNVTFRCDPISEHNRLYWYRQTLGQGPEFLTYFQNEAQLEKSRLLSDRFSAERPKGSFSTLEIQRTEQGDSAMYLCASSWEYRDSEAFFGQGTRLTVV.

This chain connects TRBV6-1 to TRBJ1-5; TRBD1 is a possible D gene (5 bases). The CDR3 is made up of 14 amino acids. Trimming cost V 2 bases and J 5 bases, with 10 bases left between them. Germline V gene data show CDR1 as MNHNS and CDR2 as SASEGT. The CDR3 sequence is CASSEWGSYQPQHF. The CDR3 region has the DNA TGTGCCAGCAGTGAATGGGGCAGTTATCAGCCCCAGCATTTT.

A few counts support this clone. Here the CDR3 DNA reads TGTGCCAGCAGCGCGCGGCGGGAGTCCTACGGAGAGACCCAGTACTTC. Its translation is CASSARRESYGETQYF. The chain links TRBV7-6 to TRBJ2-5; TRBD2 aligns across 7 bases. Germline CDR1 and CDR2: SGHVS and FNYEAQ. The V segment lost 5 bases and the J segment 4 bases; nucleotides outside the gene matches: 13. The CDR3 covers 16 residues.

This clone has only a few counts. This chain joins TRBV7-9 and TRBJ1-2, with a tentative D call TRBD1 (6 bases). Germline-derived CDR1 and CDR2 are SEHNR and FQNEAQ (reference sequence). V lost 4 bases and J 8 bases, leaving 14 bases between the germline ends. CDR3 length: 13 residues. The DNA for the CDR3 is TGTGCCAGCAGCTCCACAGGGTCTCGAGGCTACACCTTC. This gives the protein CASSSTGSRGYTF. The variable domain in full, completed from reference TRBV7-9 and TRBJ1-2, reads DTGVSQNPRHKITKRGQNVTFRCDPISEHNRLYWYRQTLGQGPEFLTYFQNEAQLEKSRLLSDRFSAERPKGSFSTLEIQRTEQGDSAMYLCASSSTGSRGYTFGSGTRLTVV.

CDR3 in amino acids: CASSLGLAGPNTGELFF. In nucleotides, the CDR3 is TGCGCCAGCAGCTTGGGACTAGCGGGGCCGAACACCGGGGAGCTGTTTTTT. The chain recombines TRBV5-1 with TRBJ2-2, with 11 nucleotides matching TRBD2. V lost 0 bases and J lost 0; bases outside the gene matches: 1. Germline V gene lookup returns CDR1 SGHRS and CDR2 YFSETQ. The CDR3 is made up of 17 amino acids.

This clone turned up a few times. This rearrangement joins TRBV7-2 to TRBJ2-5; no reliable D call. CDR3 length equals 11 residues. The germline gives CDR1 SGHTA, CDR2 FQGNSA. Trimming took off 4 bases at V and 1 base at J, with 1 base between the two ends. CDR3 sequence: CASSSQETQYF. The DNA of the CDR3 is TGTGCCAGCAGCTCCCAAGAGACCCAGTACTTC.

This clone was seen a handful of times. The CDR3 protein is CASRTTGPEKLFF. CDR3 in DNA: TGTGCCAGCAGAACCACAGGGCCTGAAAAACTGTTTTTT. This chain joins TRBV2 and TRBJ1-4, with D maybe TRBD1 (6 bases). Trimming cost V 6 bases and J 7 bases, with 12 bases left between them. There are 13 residues in the CDR3. Germline CDR1 is SNHLY and CDR2 is FYNNEI. The full variable domain, rest sourced from reference TRBV2 and TRBJ1-4, is EPEVTQTPSHQVTQMGQEVILRCVPISNHLYFYWYRQILGQKVEFLVSFYNNEISEKSEIFDDQFSVERPDGSNFTLKIRSTKLEDSAMYFCASRTTGPEKLFFGSGTQLSVL.

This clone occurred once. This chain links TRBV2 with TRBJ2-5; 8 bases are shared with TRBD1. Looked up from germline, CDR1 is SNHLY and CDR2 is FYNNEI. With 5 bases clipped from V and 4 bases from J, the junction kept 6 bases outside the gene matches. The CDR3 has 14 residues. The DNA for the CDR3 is TGTGCCAGCAGTACCCAACAGGGGGGAGAGACCCAGTACTTC. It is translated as CASSTQQGGETQYF.

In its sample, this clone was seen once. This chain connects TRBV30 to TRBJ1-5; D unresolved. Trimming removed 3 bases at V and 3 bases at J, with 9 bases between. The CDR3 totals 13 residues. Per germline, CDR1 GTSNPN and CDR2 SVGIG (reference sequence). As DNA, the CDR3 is TGTGCCTGGAGCAACGGTCCCAATCAGCCCCAGCATTTT. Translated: CAWSNGPNQPQHF.

CDR3: CASSRRGGNRNTGELFF. The CDR3 DNA follows: TGTGCCAGCAGCCGAAGAGGAGGTAACAGGAACACCGGGGAGCTGTTTTTT. The chain combines TRBV14 with TRBJ2-2, with a possible D match to TRBD2 (5 bases). The CDR3 covers 17 residues. The ends were cut back, 4 bases at V and 1 base at J, with 16 bases in the middle. Looked up from germline, CDR1 is SGHDN and CDR2 is FVKESK. The full variable domain, rest sourced from reference TRBV14 and TRBJ2-2, is EAGVTQFPSHSVIEKGQTVTLRCDPISGHDNLYWYRRVMGKEIKFLLHFVKESKQDESGMPNNRFLAERTGGTYSTLKVQPAELEDSGVYFCASSRRGGNRNTGELFFGEGSRLTVL.

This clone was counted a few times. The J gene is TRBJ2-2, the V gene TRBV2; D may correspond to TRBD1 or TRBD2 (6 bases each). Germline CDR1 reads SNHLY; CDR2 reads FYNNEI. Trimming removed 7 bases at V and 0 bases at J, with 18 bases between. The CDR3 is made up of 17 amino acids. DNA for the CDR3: TGTGCCAGCAAGCAGAGTCAGGGGACTTCGAACACCGGGGAGCTGTTTTTT. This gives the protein CASKQSQGTSNTGELFF. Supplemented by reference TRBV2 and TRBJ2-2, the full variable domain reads EPEVTQTPSHQVTQMGQEVILRCVPISNHLYFYWYRQILGQKVEFLVSFYNNEISEKSEIFDDQFSVERPDGSNFTLKIRSTKLEDSAMYFCASKQSQGTSNTGELFFGEGSRLTVL.

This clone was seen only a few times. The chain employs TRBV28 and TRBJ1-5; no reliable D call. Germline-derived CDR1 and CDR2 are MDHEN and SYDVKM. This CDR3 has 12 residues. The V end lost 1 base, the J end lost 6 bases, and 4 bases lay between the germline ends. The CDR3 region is CASSLLGQPQHF. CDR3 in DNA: TGTGCCAGCAGTTTATTGGGTCAGCCCCAGCATTTT.

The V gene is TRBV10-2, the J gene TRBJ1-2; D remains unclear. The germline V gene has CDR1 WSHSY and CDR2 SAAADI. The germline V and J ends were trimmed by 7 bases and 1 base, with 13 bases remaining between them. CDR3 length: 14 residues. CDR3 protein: CASTGLGGNYGYTF. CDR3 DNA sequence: TGCGCCAGCACCGGCCTTGGTGGTAACTATGGCTACACCTTC.

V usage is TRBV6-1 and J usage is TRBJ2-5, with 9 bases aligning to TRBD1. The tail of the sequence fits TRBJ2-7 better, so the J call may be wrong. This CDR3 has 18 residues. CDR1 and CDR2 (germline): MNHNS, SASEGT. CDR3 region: CASSAAFPSRTGEYEQYF. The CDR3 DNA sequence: TGTGCCAGCAGTGCAGCATTTCCCTCCCGGACAGGGGAATACGAGCAGTACTTC.

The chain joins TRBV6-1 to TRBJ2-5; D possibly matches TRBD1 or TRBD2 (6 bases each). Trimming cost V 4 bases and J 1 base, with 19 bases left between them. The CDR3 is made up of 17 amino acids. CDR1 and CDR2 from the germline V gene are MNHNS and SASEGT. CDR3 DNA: TGTGCCAGCAGTGGGGGGGCACCTGGACGGTTCCAAGAGACCCAGTACTTC. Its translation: CASSGGAPGRFQETQYF.

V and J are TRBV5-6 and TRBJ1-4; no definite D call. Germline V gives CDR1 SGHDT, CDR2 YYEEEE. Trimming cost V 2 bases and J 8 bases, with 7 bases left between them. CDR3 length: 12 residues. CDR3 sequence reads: CASSFRREKLFF. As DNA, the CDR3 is TGTGCCAGCAGCTTCAGAAGGGAAAAACTGTTTTTT. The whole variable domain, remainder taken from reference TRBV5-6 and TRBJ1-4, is DAGVTQSPTHLIKTRGQQVTLRCSPKSGHDTVSWYQQALGQGPQFIFQYYEEEERQRGNFPDRFSGHQFPNYSSELNVNALLLGDSALYLCASSFRREKLFFGSGTQLSVL.

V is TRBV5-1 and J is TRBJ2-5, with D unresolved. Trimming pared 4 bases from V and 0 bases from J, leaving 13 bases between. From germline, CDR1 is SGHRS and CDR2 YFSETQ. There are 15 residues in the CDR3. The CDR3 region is CASSVLPLYQETQYF. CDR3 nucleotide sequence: TGCGCCAGCAGCGTACTCCCGCTGTACCAAGAGACCCAGTACTTC.

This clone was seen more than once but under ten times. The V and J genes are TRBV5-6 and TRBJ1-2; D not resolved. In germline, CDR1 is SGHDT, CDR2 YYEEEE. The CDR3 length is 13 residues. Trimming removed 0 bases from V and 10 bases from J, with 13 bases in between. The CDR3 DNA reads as TGTGCCAGCAGCTTGGCCGGGAGGGCCCTCTACACCTTC. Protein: CASSLAGRALYTF.